This T cell receptor beta chain appears in the sequencing data of a study of OX40 agonist ivuxolimab in advanced cancers. For the study in its entirety: Ivuxolimab, which targeted the costimulatory receptor OX40 (CD134), was an agonistic, fully human IgG2 monoclonal antibody. Intravenous ivuxolimab was administered to patients every 2 weeks at six dose levels: 0.01, 0.1, 0.3, 1.5, 3 and 10 mg/kg. Of the 50 to 55 patients in dose escalation, about 20 had hepatocellular carcinoma, some 15 had melanoma, 9 had renal cell carcinoma and 9 had head and neck cancer. A male proportion of around 80% and a mean age of 60 years, ranging from roughly 23 to 85, were recorded for the dose-escalation cohort. Patients were allowed to have had prior anti-PD-1, anti-PD-L1 or anti-CTLA-4 therapy, and roughly 40% of the dose-escalation patients had been treated with checkpoint inhibitors. Partial responses occurred in three dose-escalation patients: two with cutaneous melanoma and one with hepatocellular carcinoma. Peripheral TCRbeta sequencing aimed to test whether ivuxolimab altered TCR sequence diversity and caused clonal T-cell expansion. The paper describes the monotherapy dose-escalation part (N ≈ 52 patients) of the phase I trial of ivuxolimab.

In regard to this clone: It lacks a known antigen. The sample holds no much larger clone one base away, and base qualities are not on file.

As encoded in the germline V gene (reference sequence), CDR1 is SGHNT while CDR2 is YYREEE. The CDR3 contains 15 residues, cysteine and phenylalanine counted. Left in the record is the CDR3 DNA by itself, 45 bases read in frame from the first base. Trimming at the junction amounts to 2 bases on V and 0 bases on J, and the germline ends lie 11 bases apart. To sequence the TCRbeta CDR3 region, genomic DNA was isolated from the sorted cells. The immunoSEQ Assay was used for sequencing of TCRbeta CDR3 regions. The table comes from immuneACCESS by way of TCRdb, which keeps in-frame sequences with V and J called. Part of the clones is missing from these tables; in studies checked, under half for an unresolved V gene and the rest for unknown reasons. This sample has about 120,000 clones in its table, and approximately 92% of those were observed once. Roughly 0.15% of the sample belongs to the ten largest clones.

The trial excluded patients who had a history of autoimmune disease or were on systemic immunosuppression. Peripheral blood for TCR sequencing was drawn from every dose cohort at baseline, at cycle 4 day 1 and at cycle 7 day 1. Samples were obtained from an open-label, multicenter, first-in-human phase I dose-escalation trial of ivuxolimab. Adults with locally advanced or metastatic melanoma, renal cell, hepatocellular, or head and neck squamous cell carcinoma were enrolled in the trial. Before TCR sequencing, CD4+ T cells and CD8+ T cells were sorted from peripheral blood as separate populations. On the study overall, not on this receptor specifically: Low levels of normalized T-cell clonal expansion were also seen in some patients who did not respond. On average, CD8+ T cells showed more expanded clones than CD4+ T cells after ivuxolimab. The antigen specificity of the peripheral T cells that underwent clonal expansion was not determined. In partial responders in the 0.1-3.0 mg/kg groups, normalized peripheral clonal expansion was found to be among the lowest, especially among CD8+ T cells. At doses of 0.1 to 3.0 mg/kg, clonal expansion of both CD4+ and CD8+ blood T cells was observed from baseline to week 6.

This receptor was obtained from an adult with an advanced solid tumor such as melanoma, head and neck, liver or kidney cancer. This chain is built from TRBV5-4 and TRBJ2-5; the D segment cannot be called with confidence. The sample here was CD4+ or CD8+ T cells sorted from blood, taken in a trial of the OX40 agonist ivuxolimab. At the DNA level, the sequence is TGTGCCAGCAGCTTCAGTCGCACTAACCAAGAGACCCAGTACTTC. Its protein is CASSFSRTNQETQYF.